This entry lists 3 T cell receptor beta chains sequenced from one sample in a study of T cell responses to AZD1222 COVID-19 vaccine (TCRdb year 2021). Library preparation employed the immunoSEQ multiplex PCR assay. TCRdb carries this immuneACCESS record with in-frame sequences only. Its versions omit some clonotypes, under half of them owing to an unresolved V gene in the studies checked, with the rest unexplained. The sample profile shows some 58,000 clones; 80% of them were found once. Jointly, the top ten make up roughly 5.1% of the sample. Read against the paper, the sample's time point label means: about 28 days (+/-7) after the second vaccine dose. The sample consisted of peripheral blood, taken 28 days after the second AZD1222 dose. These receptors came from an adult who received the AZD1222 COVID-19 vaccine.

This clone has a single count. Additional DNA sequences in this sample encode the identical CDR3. CDR3 loop: CASSWTANTGELFF. For the CDR3, the DNA is TGTGCCAGCAGCTGGACAGCGAACACCGGGGAGCTGTTTTTT. V and J are TRBV6-5 and TRBJ2-2, with TRBD1 as a possible D gene (6 bases). The CDR3 runs 14 residues. The germline gives CDR1 MNHEY, CDR2 SVGAGI. V dropped 6 bases and J dropped 0 bases, with 8 bases sitting between them.

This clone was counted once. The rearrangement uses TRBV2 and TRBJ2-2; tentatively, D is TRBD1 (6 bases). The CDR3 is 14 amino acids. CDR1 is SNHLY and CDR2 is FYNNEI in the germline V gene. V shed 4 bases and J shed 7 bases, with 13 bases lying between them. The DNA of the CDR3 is TGTGCCAGCAGTGTGGACAGTTCGAGCGGGGAGCTGTTTTTT. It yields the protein CASSVDSSSGELFF.

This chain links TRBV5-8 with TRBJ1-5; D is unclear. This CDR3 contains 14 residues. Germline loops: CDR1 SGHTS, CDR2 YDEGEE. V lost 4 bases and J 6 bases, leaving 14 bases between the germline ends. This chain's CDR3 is CASSIRSGGQPQHF. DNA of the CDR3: TGTGCCAGCAGCATCAGGTCCGGTGGTCAGCCCCAGCATTTT.